Following are 19 T cell receptor beta chains from one sample sequenced in a study of T-cell memory formation after mild COVID-19. From the 5' RACE reads, TCRdb called clonotypes with MiXCR, one entry per CDR3 protein. The sample records 500,000 to 650,000 distinct CDR3 sequences, roughly a fifth being singletons. Specimen: PBMCs or a T cell subset sorted from them (not recorded which). The receptors here all came from an adult woman who had mild COVID-19 (a few samples of this study predate the infection). Cell type and time point are not known.

V gene TRBV6-2 or TRBV6-3 combines with J gene TRBJ1-5; 11 bases match TRBD1. Looked up from germline, CDR1 is MNHEY and CDR2 is SVGEGT. The CDR3 is made up of 17 amino acids. With 2 bases clipped from V and 3 bases from J, the junction kept 6 bases outside the gene matches. CDR3 nucleotides: TGTGCCAGCAGTTACCGGGGACAGGGGGTTTACAATCAGCCCCAGCATTTT. Protein: CASSYRGQGVYNQPQHF.

The gene calls are TRBV24-1 and TRBJ1-2; D remains ambiguous. Trimming pared 3 bases from V and 8 bases from J, leaving 12 bases between. CDR3 length equals 13 residues. Germline V gene lookup returns CDR1 KGHDR and CDR2 SFDVKD. The CDR3 DNA sequence: TGTGCCACCAGTGATCCGGGCCTAGGAGGCTACACCTTC. Its translation: CATSDPGLGGYTF.

This CDR3 reads CASSRQGPSSYEQYF. CDR3 in DNA: TGTGCCAGCAGTCGACAGGGCCCGAGCTCCTACGAGCAGTACTTC. J is TRBJ2-7 and V is TRBV27; 7 bases match TRBD1. Trimming took 5 bases from V and 0 from J; bases not matched to a gene: 7. This CDR3 comprises 15 residues. The germline gives CDR1 MNHEY, CDR2 SMNVEV (reference sequence).

This chain joins TRBV5-5 and TRBJ1-4, with 7 nucleotides matching TRBD1. The CDR3 consists of 15 residues. The V segment lost 0 bases and the J segment 7 bases; nucleotides outside the gene matches: 6. The germline gives CDR1 SGHKS, CDR2 YYEKEE (reference sequence). The CDR3 spells CASSLVTGLIEKLFF. For the CDR3, the DNA is TGTGCCAGCAGCTTGGTGACAGGGCTAATTGAAAAACTGTTTTTT.

This rearrangement joins TRBV6-5 to TRBJ2-7; 10 positions agree with TRBD1. The germline V gene encodes CDR1 MNHEY and CDR2 SVGAGI. V dropped 4 bases and J dropped 2; count of bases not matched to a gene: 5. The CDR3 covers 15 residues. The CDR3 coding sequence is TGTGCCAGCAGTTCCTCCGGGACAGGGGCCTACGAGCAGTACTTC. Its protein is CASSSSGTGAYEQYF.

This clonotype was found a few times. J is TRBJ2-1 and V is TRBV4-1; 10 nucleotides align to TRBD2. The J segment lost 2 bases and the V segment lost 3 bases, leaving 7 bases of the junction unmatched. CDR1 and CDR2 (germline): MGHRA, YSYEKL. The CDR3 consists of 17 residues. The DNA for the CDR3 is TGCGCCAGCAGCCAGCTACTAACTAGCGGGGCCTACAATGAGCAGTTCTTC. It translates to CASSQLLTSGAYNEQFF.

This chain links TRBV11-2 with TRBJ2-5; TRBD2 matches at 11 bases. Germline V lookup: CDR1 SGHAT, CDR2 FQNNGV. This CDR3 comprises 15 residues. V was clipped by 4 bases and J by 7 bases; unmatched bases: 8. CDR3 in amino acids: CASSSGLADPRTQYF. CDR3 DNA sequence: TGTGCCAGCAGCTCGGGACTAGCGGACCCCCGGACCCAGTACTTC.

The rearrangement links TRBV20-1 to TRBJ2-1; TRBD2 agrees at 13 bases. The CDR3 runs 16 residues. V was clipped by 1 base and J by 2 bases; unmatched bases: 2. Germline V lookup: CDR1 DFQATT, CDR2 SNEGSKA (reference sequence). In DNA, the CDR3 is TGCAGTGCTAGAGTACTAGCGGGGGGGCCCTACAATGAGCAGTTCTTC. Protein sequence: CSARVLAGGPYNEQFF.

The chain combines TRBV11-2 with TRBJ2-1; TRBD1 matches at 8 bases. Germline V gives CDR1 SGHAT, CDR2 FQNNGV. V was pared by 6 bases and J by 9 bases, with 16 bases of the junction left unmatched. The CDR3 consists of 16 residues. This CDR3 reads CASSRAGTGQFGEQFF. In DNA, the CDR3 is TGTGCCAGCAGTCGAGCCGGGACAGGACAATTCGGTGAGCAGTTCTTC.

Only a few counts were recorded for this clonotype. This chain connects TRBV6-5 to TRBJ2-7; 9 bases align to TRBD2. CDR1 is MNHEY, CDR2 SVGAGI, per germline. V lost 2 bases and J lost 5; bases outside the gene matches: 4. This CDR3 spans 14 amino acids. The CDR3 spells CASSYVAGDHEQYF. Here the CDR3 DNA reads TGTGCCAGCAGTTACGTAGCGGGGGATCACGAGCAGTACTTC.

This clonotype has only a few counts. The chain uses TRBV6-5 and TRBJ2-7; TRBD2 agrees at 12 bases. The CDR3 has 15 amino acids. Germline values: CDR1 MNHEY, CDR2 SVGAGI. Losses at the gene ends were 6 bases for V and 4 bases for J; bases not matched to a gene: 7. The CDR3: CASSPRTSGTYEQYF. DNA for the CDR3: TGTGCCAGCAGCCCTAGGACTAGCGGGACTTACGAGCAGTACTTC.

This chain links TRBV5-5 with TRBJ1-1; TRBD1 agrees at 7 bases. CDR3 size: 15 residues. Unmatched junction bases numbered 7, after V lost 2 bases and J lost 3 bases. Germline V lookup: CDR1 SGHKS, CDR2 YYEKEE (reference sequence). CDR3 residues: CASSLRQGTYTEAFF. The CDR3 DNA reads as TGTGCCAGCAGCTTAAGACAGGGAACTTACACTGAAGCTTTCTTT.

This clonotype was observed a few times. The V gene is TRBV12-2, the J gene TRBJ2-1; the table calls TRBD2, which could not be checked here. TRBV12-2 is termed a pseudogene. The CDR3 loop spans 14 amino acids. CDR3 DNA sequence: TGTGCAAGTCGCTTAAGTCGGGGACTAGCGGAGCAGTTCTTC. Its translation is CASRLSRGLAEQFF.

The rearrangement uses TRBV7-3 and TRBJ1-2, with 7 bases identical to TRBD1. V shed 2 bases and J 4 bases; nucleotides not matched to a gene: 4. Germline loops: CDR1 SGHTA, CDR2 FQGTGA. This CDR3 has 14 residues. The CDR3 DNA reads TGTGCCAGCAGCTTAGTCCCAGGGGGCTATGGCTACACCTTC. Translated: CASSLVPGGYGYTF.

There are a few counts of this clonotype. The chain recombines TRBV20-1 with TRBJ2-1, with D perhaps being TRBD1 or TRBD2 (6 bases each). The germline V gene has CDR1 DFQATT and CDR2 SNEGSKA (reference sequence). V was clipped by 4 bases and J by 0 bases, with 16 bases between them. The CDR3 extends over 16 amino acids. CDR3 amino acids: CSAMEGGAVSYNEQFF. CDR3 nucleotide sequence: TGCAGTGCTATGGAGGGGGGCGCCGTCTCCTACAATGAGCAGTTCTTC.

This clonotype was detected a few times. This chain joins TRBV7-4 and TRBJ2-7; the D is unclear. The V gene lost 1 base and the J gene lost 0 bases, with 10 bases spanning the gap. Looked up from germline, CDR1 is SGHVT and CDR2 is SQSDAQ. This CDR3 region has 15 residues. CDR3 sequence (DNA): TGTGCCAGCAGCTTAGTAGGGAATACCTCCTACGAGCAGTACTTC. Amino acid sequence: CASSLVGNTSYEQYF.

V usage is TRBV2 and J usage is TRBJ2-7; unclear D gene. Germline loops: CDR1 SNHLY, CDR2 FYNNEI. The CDR3 runs 12 residues. Trimming cost V 4 bases and J 7 bases, with 11 bases left between them. CDR3 residues: CASSGESREQYF. DNA of the CDR3: TGTGCCAGCAGTGGTGAGTCTCGGGAGCAGTACTTC.

The V call is TRBV2, the J call TRBJ1-4; D call uncertain. Germline V gene data show CDR1 as SNHLY and CDR2 as FYNNEI. Trimming shortened V by 2 bases and J by 5 bases, and 6 bases separated the two germline ends. CDR3 length: 13 amino acids. The CDR3 protein is CASSEYENEKLFF. DNA of the CDR3: TGTGCCAGCAGTGAATACGAGAATGAAAAACTGTTTTTT.

This clonotype was seen a handful of times. The chain has TRBV7-9 and TRBJ2-7; D could derive from TRBD1 or TRBD2 (5 bases each). V lost 4 bases and J lost 3, with 13 bases in between. Germline CDR1 is SEHNR and CDR2 is FQNEAQ (reference sequence). This CDR3 contains 14 residues. CDR3 region: CASSSTGRDYEQYF. The CDR3 coding sequence is TGTGCCAGCAGCTCCACGGGACGGGACTACGAGCAGTACTTC.